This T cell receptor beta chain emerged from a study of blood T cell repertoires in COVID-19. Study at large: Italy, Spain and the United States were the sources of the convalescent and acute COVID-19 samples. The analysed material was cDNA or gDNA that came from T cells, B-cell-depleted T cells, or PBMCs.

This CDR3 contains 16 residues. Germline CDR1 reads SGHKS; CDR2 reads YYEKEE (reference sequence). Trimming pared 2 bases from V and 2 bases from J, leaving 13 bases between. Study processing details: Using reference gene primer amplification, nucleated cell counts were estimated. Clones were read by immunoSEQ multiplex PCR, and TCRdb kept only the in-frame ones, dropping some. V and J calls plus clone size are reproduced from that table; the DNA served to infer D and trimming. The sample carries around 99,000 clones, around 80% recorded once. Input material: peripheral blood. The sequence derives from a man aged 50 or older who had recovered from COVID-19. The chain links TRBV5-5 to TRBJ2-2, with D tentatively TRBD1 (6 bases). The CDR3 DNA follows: TGTGCCAGCAGCTTAGTCTCCGGGACAAACACCGGGGAGCTGTTTTTT. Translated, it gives CASSLVSGTNTGELFF.